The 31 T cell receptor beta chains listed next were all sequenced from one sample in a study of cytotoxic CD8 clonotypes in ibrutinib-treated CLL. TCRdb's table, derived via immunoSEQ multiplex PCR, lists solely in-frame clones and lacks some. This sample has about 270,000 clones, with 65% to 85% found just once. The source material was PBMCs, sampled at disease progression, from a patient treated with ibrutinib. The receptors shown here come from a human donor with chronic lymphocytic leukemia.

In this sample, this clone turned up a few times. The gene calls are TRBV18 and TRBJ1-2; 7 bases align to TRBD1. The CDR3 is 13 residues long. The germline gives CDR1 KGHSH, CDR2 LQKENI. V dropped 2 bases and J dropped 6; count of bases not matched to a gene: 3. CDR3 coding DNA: TGTGCCAGCTCACCAACACAGGGGAATGGCTACACCTTC. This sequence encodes CASSPTQGNGYTF.

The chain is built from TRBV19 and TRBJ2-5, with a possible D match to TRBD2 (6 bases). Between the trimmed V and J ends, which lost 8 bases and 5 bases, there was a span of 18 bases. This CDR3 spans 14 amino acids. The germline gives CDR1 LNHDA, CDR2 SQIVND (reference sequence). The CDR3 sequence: CASSAGPPSETQYF. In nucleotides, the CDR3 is TGTGCCAGTTCGGCGGGGCCCCCATCCGAGACCCAGTACTTC.

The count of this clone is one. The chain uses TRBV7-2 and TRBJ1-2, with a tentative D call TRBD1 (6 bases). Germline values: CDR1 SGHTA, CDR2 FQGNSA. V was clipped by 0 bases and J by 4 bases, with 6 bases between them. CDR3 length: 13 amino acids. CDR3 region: CASSLARGYGYTF. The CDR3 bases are TGTGCCAGCAGCTTAGCCAGGGGCTATGGCTACACCTTC.

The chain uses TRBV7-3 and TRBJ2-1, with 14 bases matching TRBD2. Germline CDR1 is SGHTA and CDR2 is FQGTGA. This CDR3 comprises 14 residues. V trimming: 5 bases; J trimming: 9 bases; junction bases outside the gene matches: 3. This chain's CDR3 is CASSPGTSGGEQFF. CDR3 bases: TGTGCCAGCAGCCCGGGGACTAGCGGGGGTGAGCAGTTCTTC.

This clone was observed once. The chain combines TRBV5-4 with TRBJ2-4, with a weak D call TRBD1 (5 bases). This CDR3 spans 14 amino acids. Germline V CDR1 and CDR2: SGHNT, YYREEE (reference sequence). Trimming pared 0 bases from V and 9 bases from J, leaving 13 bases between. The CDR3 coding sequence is TGTGCCAGCAGCTTGGAACAGGCGGCCGGCATTCAGTACTTC. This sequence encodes CASSLEQAAGIQYF.

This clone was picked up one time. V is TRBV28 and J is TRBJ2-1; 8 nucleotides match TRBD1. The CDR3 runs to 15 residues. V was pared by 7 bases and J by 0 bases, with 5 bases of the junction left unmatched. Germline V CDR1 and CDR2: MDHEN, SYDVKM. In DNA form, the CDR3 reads TGTGCCAGCAAGTCCGACAGGGGCTCCTACAATGAGCAGTTCTTC. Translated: CASKSDRGSYNEQFF.

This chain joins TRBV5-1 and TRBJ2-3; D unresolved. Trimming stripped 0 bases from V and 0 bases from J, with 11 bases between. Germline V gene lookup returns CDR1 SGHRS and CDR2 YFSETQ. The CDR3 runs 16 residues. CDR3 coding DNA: TGCGCCAGCAGCTTGGCCAGAGCCTCTAGCACAGATACGCAGTATTTT. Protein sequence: CASSLARASSTDTQYF.

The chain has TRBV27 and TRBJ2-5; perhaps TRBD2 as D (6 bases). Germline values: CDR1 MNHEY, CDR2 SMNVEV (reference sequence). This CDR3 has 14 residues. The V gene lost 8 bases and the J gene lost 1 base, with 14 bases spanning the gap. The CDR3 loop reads CASGSSAFQETQYF. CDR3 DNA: TGTGCCAGCGGCTCTAGCGCGTTCCAAGAGACCCAGTACTTC.

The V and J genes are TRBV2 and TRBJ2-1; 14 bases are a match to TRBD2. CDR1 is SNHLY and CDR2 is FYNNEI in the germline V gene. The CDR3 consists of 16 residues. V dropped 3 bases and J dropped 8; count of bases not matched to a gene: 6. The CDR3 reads CASSEDRLAGGDEQFF. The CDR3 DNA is TGTGCCAGCAGTGAGGACCGACTAGCGGGAGGGGATGAGCAGTTCTTC.

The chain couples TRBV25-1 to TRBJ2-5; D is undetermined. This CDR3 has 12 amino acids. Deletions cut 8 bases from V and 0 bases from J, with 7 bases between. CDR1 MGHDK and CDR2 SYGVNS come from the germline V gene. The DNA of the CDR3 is TGTGCCAGCTTGGGGTACCAAGAGACCCAGTACTTC. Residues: CASLGYQETQYF.

The CDR3: CASSYSGTEAYEQYF. CDR3 coding DNA: TGTGCCAGCAGTTACTCTGGGACGGAAGCCTACGAGCAGTACTTC. The chain has TRBV6-5 and TRBJ2-7; either TRBD1 or TRBD2 may fit D (5 bases each). The CDR3 length is 15 residues. V was shortened by 0 bases and J by 2 bases, with 11 bases between the two germline ends. Germline CDR1 reads MNHEY; CDR2 reads SVGAGI.

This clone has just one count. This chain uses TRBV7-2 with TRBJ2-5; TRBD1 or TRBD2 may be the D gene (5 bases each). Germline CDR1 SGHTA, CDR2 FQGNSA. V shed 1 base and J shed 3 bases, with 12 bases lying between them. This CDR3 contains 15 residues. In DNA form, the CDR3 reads TGTGCCAGCAGCTTAGGACCGGGACGCGAAGAGACCCAGTACTTC. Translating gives CASSLGPGREETQYF.

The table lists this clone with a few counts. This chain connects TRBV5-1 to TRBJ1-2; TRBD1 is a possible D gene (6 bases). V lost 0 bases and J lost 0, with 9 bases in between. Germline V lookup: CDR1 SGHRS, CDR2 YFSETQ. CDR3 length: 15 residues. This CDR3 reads CASSLVAGANYGYTF. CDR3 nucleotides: TGCGCCAGCAGCTTGGTAGCAGGGGCTAACTATGGCTACACCTTC.

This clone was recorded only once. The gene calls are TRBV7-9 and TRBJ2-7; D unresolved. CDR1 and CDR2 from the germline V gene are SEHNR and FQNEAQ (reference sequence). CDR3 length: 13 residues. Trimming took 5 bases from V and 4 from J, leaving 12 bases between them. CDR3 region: CASSPLPAYEQYF. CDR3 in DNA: TGTGCCAGCAGCCCCCTGCCCGCATACGAGCAGTACTTC. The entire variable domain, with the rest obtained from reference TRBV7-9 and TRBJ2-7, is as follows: DTGVSQNPRHKITKRGQNVTFRCDPISEHNRLYWYRQTLGQGPEFLTYFQNEAQLEKSRLLSDRFSAERPKGSFSTLEIQRTEQGDSAMYLCASSPLPAYEQYFGPGTRLTVT.

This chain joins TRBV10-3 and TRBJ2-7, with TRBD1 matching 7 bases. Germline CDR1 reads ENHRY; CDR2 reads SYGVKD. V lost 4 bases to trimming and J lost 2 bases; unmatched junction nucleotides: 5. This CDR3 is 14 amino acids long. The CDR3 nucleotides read TGTGCCATCAGTGCAACAGGGGCCACCTACGAGCAGTACTTC. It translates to CAISATGATYEQYF.

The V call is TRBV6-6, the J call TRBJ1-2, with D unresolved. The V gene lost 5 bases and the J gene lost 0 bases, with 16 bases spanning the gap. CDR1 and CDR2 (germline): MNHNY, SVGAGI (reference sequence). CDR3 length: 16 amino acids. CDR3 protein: CASSTQSSYPNYGYTF. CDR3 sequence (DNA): TGTGCCAGCAGTACCCAGAGCTCCTACCCTAACTATGGCTACACCTTC.

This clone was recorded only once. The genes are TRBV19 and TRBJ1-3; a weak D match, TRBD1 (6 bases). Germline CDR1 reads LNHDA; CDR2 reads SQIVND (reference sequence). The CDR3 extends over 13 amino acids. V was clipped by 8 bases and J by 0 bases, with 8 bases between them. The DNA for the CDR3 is TGTGCCAGTTCGACAGGCTCTGGAAACACCATATATTTT. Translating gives CASSTGSGNTIYF.

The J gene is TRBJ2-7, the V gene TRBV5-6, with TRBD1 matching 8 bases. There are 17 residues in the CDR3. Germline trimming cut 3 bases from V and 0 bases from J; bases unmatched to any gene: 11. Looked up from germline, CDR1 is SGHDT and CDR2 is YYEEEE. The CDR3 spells CASSSNLLGQASYEQYF. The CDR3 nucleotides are TGTGCCAGCAGCTCGAACCTCCTGGGACAGGCCTCCTACGAGCAGTACTTC.

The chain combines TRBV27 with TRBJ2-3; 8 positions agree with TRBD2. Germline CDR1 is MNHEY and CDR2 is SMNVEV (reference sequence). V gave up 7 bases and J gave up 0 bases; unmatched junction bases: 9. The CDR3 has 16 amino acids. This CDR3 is CASNGYASGSTDTQYF. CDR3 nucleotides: TGTGCCAGCAACGGTTACGCTAGCGGGAGCACAGATACGCAGTATTTT.

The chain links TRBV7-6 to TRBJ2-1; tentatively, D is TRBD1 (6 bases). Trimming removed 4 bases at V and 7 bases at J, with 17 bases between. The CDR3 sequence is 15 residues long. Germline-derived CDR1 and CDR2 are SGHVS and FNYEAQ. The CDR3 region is CASSSNYRVGNEQFF. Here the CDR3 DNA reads TGTGCCAGCAGCTCGAACTACAGGGTTGGGAATGAGCAGTTCTTC.

CDR3 in DNA: TGTGCCAGCAGCTTAAAGACCCAAGGCACCGGGGAGCTGTTTTTT. This translates into CASSLKTQGTGELFF. The rearrangement uses TRBV7-2 and TRBJ2-2, with D uncertain. The CDR3 consists of 15 residues. Looked up from germline, CDR1 is SGHTA and CDR2 is FQGNSA. V lost 2 bases, J lost 4 bases, and 11 bases lay in between.

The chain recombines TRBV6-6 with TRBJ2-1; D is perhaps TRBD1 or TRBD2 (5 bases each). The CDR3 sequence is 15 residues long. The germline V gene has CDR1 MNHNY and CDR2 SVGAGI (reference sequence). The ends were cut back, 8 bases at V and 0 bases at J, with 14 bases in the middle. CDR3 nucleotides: TGTGCCAGCGGGACGGGGCCAGGCTCCTACAATGAGCAGTTCTTC. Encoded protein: CASGTGPGSYNEQFF.

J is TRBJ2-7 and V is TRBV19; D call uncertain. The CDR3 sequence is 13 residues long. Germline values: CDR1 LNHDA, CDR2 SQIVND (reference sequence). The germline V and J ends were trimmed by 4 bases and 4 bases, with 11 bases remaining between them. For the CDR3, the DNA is TGTGCCAGTAGTACGAAGTTGGTATACGAGCAGTACTTC. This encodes CASSTKLVYEQYF. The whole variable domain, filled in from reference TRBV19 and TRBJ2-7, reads DGGITQSPKYLFRKEGQNVTLSCEQNLNHDAMYWYRQDPGQGLRLIYYSQIVNDFQKGDIAEGYSVSREKKESFPLTVTSAQKNPTAFYLCASSTKLVYEQYFGPGTRLTVT.

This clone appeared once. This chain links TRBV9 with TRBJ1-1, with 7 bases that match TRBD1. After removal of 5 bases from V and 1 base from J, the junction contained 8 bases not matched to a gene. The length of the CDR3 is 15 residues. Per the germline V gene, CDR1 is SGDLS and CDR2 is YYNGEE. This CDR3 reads CASSSLTGANTEAFF. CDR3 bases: TGTGCCAGCAGTTCACTTACAGGGGCGAACACTGAAGCTTTCTTT.

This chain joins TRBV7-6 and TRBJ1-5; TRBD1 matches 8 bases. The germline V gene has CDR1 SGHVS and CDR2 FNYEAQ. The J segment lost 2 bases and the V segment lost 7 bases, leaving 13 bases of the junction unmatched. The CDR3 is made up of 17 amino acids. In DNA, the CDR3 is TGTGCCAGCACCATCGTCTATGACAGGGGAGGCAATCAGCCCCAGCATTTT. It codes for CASTIVYDRGGNQPQHF.

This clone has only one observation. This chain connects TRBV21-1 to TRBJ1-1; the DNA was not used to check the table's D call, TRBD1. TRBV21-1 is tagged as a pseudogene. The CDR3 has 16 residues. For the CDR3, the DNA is TGTGCCAGCAGAGTAATGCAGGGGCCGATGAGCACTGAAGCTTTCTTT. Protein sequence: CASRVMQGPMSTEAFF.

Here the CDR3 DNA reads TGTGCCAGCAGCGAGTCGGCAGCAACGAACACTGAAGCTTTCTTT. It yields the protein CASSESAATNTEAFF. The chain combines TRBV9 with TRBJ1-1; no reliable D call. The CDR3 has 15 residues. CDR1 is SGDLS and CDR2 is YYNGEE in the germline V gene. V was shortened by 3 bases and J by 1 base, with 13 bases between the two germline ends. Based on the CDR3 plus reference TRBV9 and TRBJ1-1, the full variable domain is DSGVTQTPKHLITATGQRVTLRCSPRSGDLSVYWYQQSLDQGLQFLIQYYNGEERAKGNILERFSAQQFPDLHSELNLSSLELGDSALYFCASSESAATNTEAFFGQGTRLTVV.

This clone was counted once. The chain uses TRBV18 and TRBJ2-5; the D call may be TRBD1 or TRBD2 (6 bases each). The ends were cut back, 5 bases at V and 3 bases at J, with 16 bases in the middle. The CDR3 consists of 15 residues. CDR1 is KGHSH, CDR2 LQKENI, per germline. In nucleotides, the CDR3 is TGTGCCAGCTCAGGGAATCTCGGGGGCGAAGAGACCCAGTACTTC. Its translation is CASSGNLGGEETQYF.

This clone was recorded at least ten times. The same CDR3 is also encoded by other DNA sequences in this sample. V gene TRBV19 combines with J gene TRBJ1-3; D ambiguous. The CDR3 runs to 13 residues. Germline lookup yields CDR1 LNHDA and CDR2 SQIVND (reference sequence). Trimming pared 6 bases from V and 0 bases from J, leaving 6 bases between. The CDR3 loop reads CASSLSSGNTIYF. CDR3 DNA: TGTGCCAGTAGCTTAAGCTCTGGAAACACCATATATTTT.

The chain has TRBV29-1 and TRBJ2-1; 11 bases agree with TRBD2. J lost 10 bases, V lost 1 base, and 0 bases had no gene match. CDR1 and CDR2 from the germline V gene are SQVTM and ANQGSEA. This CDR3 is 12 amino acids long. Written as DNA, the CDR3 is TGCAGCGTTGAAGCTAGCGGGGGGGAGCAGTTCTTC. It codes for CSVEASGGEQFF.

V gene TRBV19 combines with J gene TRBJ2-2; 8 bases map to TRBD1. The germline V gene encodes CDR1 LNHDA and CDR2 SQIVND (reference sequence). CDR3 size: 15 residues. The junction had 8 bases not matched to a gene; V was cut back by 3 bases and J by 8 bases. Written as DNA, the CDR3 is TGTGCCAGTAGTATGCCGGGACAGGCAATAGGGGAGCTGTTTTTT. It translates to CASSMPGQAIGELFF.